This TCR beta chain was captured by sequencing in a study of T cell responses to AZD1222 COVID-19 vaccine. Study-level information: Pooling was applied to second doses at about 4 or about 12 weeks.

Measured with immunoSEQ multiplex PCR; TCRdb has only the in-frame clones, and not every one. The sample contains under 150,000 clones, more than 85% of which appear only once. The CDR3 contains 14 residues. Germline V CDR1 and CDR2: SGHRS, YFSETQ. The V end was cut by 4 bases, the J end by 2 bases, with 12 bases between. Study-wide points: Just 5 to 7 AZD1222 recipients were seropositive at baseline.

As regards this clone: What it recognizes is unknown.

J is TRBJ1-1 and V is TRBV5-1; the D gene is possibly TRBD1 (6 bases). The material was peripheral blood, obtained on day 0 of AZD1222 vaccination. This clonotype was sampled from an adult in good health. The CDR3 sequence: CASSPGGGNTEAFF. The CDR3 nucleotides read TGCGCCAGCAGCCCAGGAGGGGGAAACACTGAAGCTTTCTTT.